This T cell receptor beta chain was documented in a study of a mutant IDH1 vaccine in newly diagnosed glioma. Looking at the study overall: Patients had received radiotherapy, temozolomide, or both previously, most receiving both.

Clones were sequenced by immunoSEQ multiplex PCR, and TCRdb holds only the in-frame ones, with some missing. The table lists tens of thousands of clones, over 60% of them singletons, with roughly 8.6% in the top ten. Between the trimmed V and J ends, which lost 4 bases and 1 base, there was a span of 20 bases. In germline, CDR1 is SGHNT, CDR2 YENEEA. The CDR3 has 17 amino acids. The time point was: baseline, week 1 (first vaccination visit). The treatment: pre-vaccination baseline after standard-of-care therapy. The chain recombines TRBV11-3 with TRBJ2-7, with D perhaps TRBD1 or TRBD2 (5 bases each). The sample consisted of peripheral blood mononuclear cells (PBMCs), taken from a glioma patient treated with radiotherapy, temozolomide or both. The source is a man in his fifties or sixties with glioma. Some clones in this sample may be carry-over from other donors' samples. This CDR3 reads CASSSREGEGESYEQYF. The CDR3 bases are TGTGCCAGCAGCTCCCGCGAGGGCGAAGGGGAATCCTACGAGCAGTACTTC.